This TCR beta chain originates from a study of cytomegalovirus exposure and HLA in healthy donors. Study at large: Out of 150 million to 200 million T cells, an earlier analysis found about 120 million unique TCR beta sequences in total. Study-level results: TCR beta sequences numbering 15,000 to 20,000 were associated with HLA alleles at 0.05 false discovery rate in a later analysis. Accurate HLA-A and HLA-B prediction from TCR beta sequences was reported for most subjects.

As regards this clone: Antigen specificity is unknown.

PCR employed 60 Vbeta and 13 Jbeta primers. Data came from immunoSEQ multiplex PCR; TCRdb stores just in-frame clones and leaves some out. The data show some 120,000 clones, about 79% seen once. Sample: PBMCs. This TCR was sampled from a man aged 25 to 45 in good health and CMV-seropositive.

DNA of the CDR3: TGTGCCAGCTCACCCCATGACAGTCCTCAAGAGACCCAGTACTTC. This sequence encodes CASSPHDSPQETQYF. This chain uses TRBV18 with TRBJ2-5, with D possibly being TRBD1 (5 bases). V lost 3 bases, J lost 2 bases, and 13 bases lay in between. The germline V gene encodes CDR1 KGHSH and CDR2 LQKENI. The CDR3 is 15 residues long.